The next 6 T cell receptor beta chains were all read from a single sample in a study of T cell responses to AZD1222 COVID-19 vaccine. Data came from immunoSEQ multiplex PCR; TCRdb stores just in-frame clones and leaves some out. Seen here are 110,000 or so clones, approximately 92% observed once, and the top ten hold around 4.4%. This sample comprised peripheral blood, obtained 28 days after the second dose of the MenACWY control vaccine. Receptors originate from an adult who received the MenACWY meningococcal vaccine as a control.

The V gene is TRBV28, the J gene TRBJ2-2, with D unresolved. The V gene lost 6 bases and the J gene lost 0 bases, with 14 bases spanning the gap. The CDR3 is 16 amino acids. Germline V lookup: CDR1 MDHEN, CDR2 SYDVKM. The CDR3 region has the DNA TGTGCCAGCAGGGAAGCTCGGATCGCGAACACCGGGGAGCTGTTTTTT. Translated: CASREARIANTGELFF.

This clone was counted a single time. The genes are TRBV10-1 and TRBJ2-5, with D unresolved. This CDR3 is built from 14 residues. V lost 8 bases, J lost 0 bases, and 13 bases lay in between. Germline V gives CDR1 WNHNN, CDR2 SYGVQD (reference sequence). CDR3 nucleotide sequence: TGCGCCAGCTCCCCGGGCCAACACCAAGAGACCCAGTACTTC. Translating it yields CASSPGQHQETQYF.

The chain couples TRBV7-2 to TRBJ2-7, with unresolved D. Looked up from germline, CDR1 is SGHTA and CDR2 is FQGNSA. The V end lost 1 base, the J end lost 7 bases, and 20 bases lay between the germline ends. The CDR3 has 16 residues. The CDR3 reads CASSLVSTGTTSEQYF. The CDR3, as DNA: TGTGCCAGCAGCTTAGTATCGACTGGTACTACGTCGGAGCAGTACTTC.

The rearrangement uses TRBV27 and TRBJ1-2; 7 bases map to TRBD1. The ends lost 3 bases at V and 6 bases at J; junction bases unmatched: 7. Germline CDR1 is MNHEY and CDR2 is SMNVEV (reference sequence). The CDR3 extends over 14 amino acids. The CDR3 DNA reads TGTGCCAGCAGTTTCCTGAGCAGGGGGAATGGCTACACCTTC. Translated, it gives CASSFLSRGNGYTF.

In this sample, this clone turned up a few times. The rearrangement joins TRBV3-1 (or the pseudogene TRBV3-2) to TRBJ2-2; D may be TRBD1 or TRBD2 (5 bases each). This CDR3 contains 11 residues. Germline V gene data show CDR1 as LGHDT and CDR2 as YNNKEL (reference sequence). V dropped 10 bases and J dropped 5 bases, with 8 bases sitting between them. CDR3 protein: CATRGTGELFF. The CDR3 coding sequence is TGTGCCACGAGGGGAACCGGGGAGCTGTTTTTT.

The chain couples TRBV11-2 to TRBJ1-5, with D hard to call. Germline CDR1 is SGHAT and CDR2 is FQNNGV. This CDR3 comprises 14 residues. V was cut by 1 base and J by 3 bases, with 7 bases left in between. The CDR3: CASSLGWDNQPQHF. CDR3 DNA sequence: TGTGCCAGCAGCTTAGGGTGGGACAATCAGCCCCAGCATTTT.